The sequence of this T cell receptor (beta chain) was determined in a study of T cells in Graves' hyperthyroidism and ophthalmopathy. Amplification of TCR beta CDR3 regions was performed using RNA transcripts as template. First-round RT-PCR of the TCR CDR3 relied on the HTBI primer set. TCRdb re-called the multiplex PCR reads with MiXCR, one entry per CDR3 protein. The sample has approximately 400,000 distinct CDR3 sequences, about 14% seen once; the top ten hold 11%. Germline V lookup: CDR1 MDHEN, CDR2 SYDVKM. V dropped 5 bases and J dropped 2 bases, with 8 bases sitting between them. There are 13 residues in the CDR3. This clonotype was picked up one time.

Sequencing was performed on blood. The receptor was derived from a woman in her sixties or seventies with Graves' hyperthyroidism. The genes are TRBV28 and TRBJ2-3, with unresolved D. The CDR3 sequence is CASSPTNTDTQYF. Here the CDR3 DNA reads TGTGCCAGCAGTCCGACCAACACAGATACGCAGTATTTT.